Listed below are T cell receptor beta chains from one sample, sequenced in a study of cytomegalovirus exposure and HLA in healthy donors. Assay used: immunoSEQ multiplex PCR; TCRdb lists only in-frame clones, some missing. The sample has around 150,000 clones; about 70% are singletons. Input material: PBMCs. These receptors were obtained from a man between 18 and 29 years old in good health and CMV-seronegative. CDR3s include the opening cysteine and the closing phenylalanine or tryptophan. The order of the fields is clone size, J gene, D gene, V gene, CDR3 protein, CDR3 DNA. The D gene is left open where the match is weak. Some rows mark clone size as missing; the rest say once, few, many or name a class of expanded clone.

clone_size: NA; j_call: TRBJ2-7; d_call: NA; v_call: TRBV2; cdr3_aa: CASTRGVPEVYEQYF; cdr3_nt: TGTGCCAGCACCAGAGGAGTCCCAGAGGTTTACGAGCAGTACTTC
clone_size: few; j_call: TRBJ1-2; d_call: NA; v_call: TRBV28; cdr3_aa: CASSLQGSDYGYTF; cdr3_nt: TGTGCCAGCAGTTTACAGGGATCCGACTATGGCTACACCTTC
clone_size: NA; j_call: TRBJ1-1; d_call: NA; v_call: TRBV29-1; cdr3_aa: CSAGGTEAFF; cdr3_nt: TGCAGCGCCGGGGGTACTGAAGCTTTCTTT
clone_size: few; j_call: TRBJ2-2; d_call: TRBD1; v_call: TRBV7-6; cdr3_aa: CASSSTQGAAGELFF; cdr3_nt: TGTGCCAGCAGCAGCACCCAGGGGGCGGCCGGGGAGCTGTTTTTT
clone_size: NA; j_call: TRBJ2-5; d_call: TRBD2; v_call: TRBV27; cdr3_aa: CASSFQIAGRLQETQYF; cdr3_nt: TGTGCCAGCAGTTTCCAAATAGCGGGCCGCCTCCAAGAGACCCAGTACTTC
clone_size: NA; j_call: TRBJ1-1; d_call: NA; v_call: TRBV10-3; cdr3_aa: CAISESLGGGPNTEAFF; cdr3_nt: TGTGCCATCAGTGAGTCGTTGGGCGGGGGGCCGAACACTGAAGCTTTCTTT
clone_size: NA; j_call: TRBJ2-1; d_call: TRBD2; v_call: TRBV11-2; cdr3_aa: CASSGGTSGGINEQFF; cdr3_nt: TGTGCCAGCAGCGGAGGGACTAGCGGGGGGATCAATGAGCAGTTCTTC
clone_size: NA; j_call: TRBJ1-6; d_call: TRBD1; v_call: TRBV25-1; cdr3_aa: CASTRDRGNSPLHF; cdr3_nt: TGTGCCAGCACCCGGGACAGGGGTAATTCACCCCTCCACTTT
clone_size: NA; j_call: TRBJ2-1; d_call: NA; v_call: TRBV5-1; cdr3_aa: CASSLGGSGHEQFF; cdr3_nt: TGCGCCAGCAGCTTGGGGGGGAGCGGGCATGAGCAGTTCTTC
clone_size: NA; j_call: TRBJ2-2; d_call: TRBD2; v_call: TRBV7-2; cdr3_aa: CASSLALAGGTGELFF; cdr3_nt: TGTGCCAGCAGCTTAGCGCTAGCGGGAGGCACCGGGGAGCTGTTTTTT
clone_size: once; j_call: TRBJ2-2; d_call: NA; v_call: TRBV9; cdr3_aa: CASSVEPRNTGELFF; cdr3_nt: TGTGCCAGCAGCGTAGAGCCTAGGAACACCGGGGAGCTGTTTTTT
clone_size: NA; j_call: TRBJ1-5; d_call: TRBD1; v_call: TRBV19; cdr3_aa: CASSKGQGAYSNQPQHF; cdr3_nt: TGTGCCAGTAGTAAAGGACAGGGGGCGTATAGCAATCAGCCCCAGCATTTT
clone_size: NA; j_call: TRBJ2-3; d_call: TRBD2; v_call: TRBV11-1; cdr3_aa: CASSFGTSGSTDTQYF; cdr3_nt: TGTGCCAGCAGCTTCGGGACTAGCGGGAGCACAGATACGCAGTATTTT
clone_size: NA; j_call: TRBJ2-2; d_call: TRBD1; v_call: TRBV7-3; cdr3_aa: CASSPTGTGSTGELFF; cdr3_nt: TGTGCCAGCAGTCCAACCGGGACAGGGTCCACCGGGGAGCTGTTTTTT
clone_size: NA; j_call: TRBJ2-5; d_call: TRBD1; v_call: TRBV19; cdr3_aa: CASSRQGRETQYF; cdr3_nt: TGTGCCAGTAGCCGACAGGGGAGGGAGACCCAGTACTTC
clone_size: NA; j_call: TRBJ2-3; d_call: NA; v_call: TRBV11-3; cdr3_aa: CASSPGDLRLDTDTQYF; cdr3_nt: TGTGCCAGCAGCCCGGGGGACCTTAGGTTAGATACAGATACGCAGTATTTT
clone_size: few; j_call: TRBJ2-3; d_call: NA; v_call: TRBV10-3; cdr3_aa: CAISQGLTDTQYF; cdr3_nt: TGTGCCATCAGTCAGGGGCTCACAGATACGCAGTATTTT
clone_size: NA; j_call: TRBJ1-3; d_call: NA; v_call: TRBV27; cdr3_aa: CASSRQVPGNTIYF; cdr3_nt: TGTGCCAGCAGTCGACAGGTCCCTGGGAACACCATATATTTT